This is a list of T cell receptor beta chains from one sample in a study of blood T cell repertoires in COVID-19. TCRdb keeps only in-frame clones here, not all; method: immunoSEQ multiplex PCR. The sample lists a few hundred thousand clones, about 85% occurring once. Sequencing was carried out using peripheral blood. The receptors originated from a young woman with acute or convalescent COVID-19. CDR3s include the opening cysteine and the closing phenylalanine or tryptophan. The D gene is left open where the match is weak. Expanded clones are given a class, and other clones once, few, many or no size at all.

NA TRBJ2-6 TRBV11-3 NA TGTGCCAGCAGCTTGGGGGGACCCGGGGCCAACGTCCTGACTTTC CASSLGGPGANVLTF
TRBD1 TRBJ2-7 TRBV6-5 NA TGTGCCAGCAGGCCCCGGACAGGGGACCCCTACGAGCAGTACTTC CASRPRTGDPYEQYF
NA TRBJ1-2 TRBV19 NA TGTGCCAGTAGTACCCGGTACTATGGCTACACCTTC CASSTRYYGYTF
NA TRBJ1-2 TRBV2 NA TGTGCCAGCACTGAGTTTTGGACACCGGACTATGGCTACACCTTC CASTEFWTPDYGYTF
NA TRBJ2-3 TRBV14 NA TGTGCCAGCAGCCCTACTACTCAGAGCACAGATACGCAGTATTTT CASSPTTQSTDTQYF
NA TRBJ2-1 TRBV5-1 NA TGCGCCAGCAGCTTGGCTAGGTCGAACAATGAGCAGTTCTTC CASSLARSNNEQFF
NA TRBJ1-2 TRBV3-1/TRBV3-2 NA TGTGCCAGCAGCCCCTCCGGGACTAACTATGGCTACACCTTC CASSPSGTNYGYTF
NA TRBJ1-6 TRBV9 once TGTGCCAGCAGCGTAGCCCTTAGACAGGATGGGTATAATTCACCCCTCCACTTT CASSVALRQDGYNSPLHF
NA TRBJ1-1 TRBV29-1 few TGCAGCGTAAGCGACAGGAAGAACACTGAAGCTTTCTTT CSVSDRKNTEAFF
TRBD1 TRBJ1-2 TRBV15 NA TGTGCCACCGTCAGGGACAGGGGCTATGGCTACACCTTC CATVRDRGYGYTF
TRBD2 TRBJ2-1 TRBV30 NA TGTGCCTGTGGGCTAGCGGGAGGGCCTTACAATGAGCAGTTCTTC CACGLAGGPYNEQFF
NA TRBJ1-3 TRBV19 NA TGTGCCAGTAGTACCCATAGTGGAAACACCATATATTTT CASSTHSGNTIYF
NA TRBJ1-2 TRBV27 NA TGTGCCAGCAGTACGGGGGTAGGGTACACCTTC CASSTGVGYTF
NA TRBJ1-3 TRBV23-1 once TGCGCCAGCAGTCAATCCTGGAGCTCTGGAAACACCATATATTTT CASSQSWSSGNTIYF
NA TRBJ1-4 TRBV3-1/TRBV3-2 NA TGTGCCAGCGCCGAGAACGGGGGGCAAGGTGAAAAACTGTTTTTT CASAENGGQGEKLFF
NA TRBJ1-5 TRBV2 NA TGTGCCAGCAGTGCACAGGGTAGCAATCAGCCCCAGCATTTT CASSAQGSNQPQHF
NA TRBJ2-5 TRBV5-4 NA TGTGCCAGCAGCTTGGCTGCTGTGGAGGGCCAGGAGACCCAGTACTTC CASSLAAVEGQETQYF
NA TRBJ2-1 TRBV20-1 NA TGCAGTGCCGCACTAGATCGCGAGCAGTTCTTC CSAALDREQFF
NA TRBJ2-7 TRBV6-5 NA TGTGCCAGCAGTTTTGCGGGCTCCTACGAGCAGTACTTC CASSFAGSYEQYF
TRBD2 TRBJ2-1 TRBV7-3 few TGTGCCAGCAGCTTACTAGCGGGGGACAATGAGCAGTTCTTC CASSLLAGDNEQFF
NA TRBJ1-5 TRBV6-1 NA TGTGCCAGCAGTGAATGGCGGATCAATCAGCCCCAGCATTTT CASSEWRINQPQHF
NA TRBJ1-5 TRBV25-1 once TGTGCCAGCAGTGAGGCAGGGAGGAAGCCCCAGCATTTT CASSEAGRKPQHF
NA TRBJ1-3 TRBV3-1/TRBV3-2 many TGTGCCAGCAGCCAAAACTGGGCAGTAGAAGGAAACACCATATATTTT CASSQNWAVEGNTIYF
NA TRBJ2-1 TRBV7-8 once TGTGCCAGCAGCTTCGGCGGCTCAAGGGGCTACAATGAGCAGTTCTTC CASSFGGSRGYNEQFF
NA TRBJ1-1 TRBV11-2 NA TGTGCCAGCAGCTCAGCCCTTAGTGAGGCCGGCGAAGCTTTCTTT CASSSALSEAGEAFF
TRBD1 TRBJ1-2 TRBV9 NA TGTGCCAGCAGCGTAAGAGGGACAGGGAACGCTGTTTTTGGCTACACCTTC CASSVRGTGNAVFGYTF
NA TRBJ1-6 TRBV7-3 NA TGTGCCAGCAGCTTATGGGGGGGCAGGCTTATGAATAATTCACCCCTCCACTTT CASSLWGGRLMNNSPLHF
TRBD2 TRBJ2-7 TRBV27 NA TGTGCCAGCAGTTTAGCGGGAGTGCGCTACGAGCAGTACTTC CASSLAGVRYEQYF
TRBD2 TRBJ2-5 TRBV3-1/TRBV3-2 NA TGTGCCAGCAGCCCCAGGGGCTGGCGGGGGGAACGTAAAGAGACCCAGTACTTC CASSPRGWRGERKETQYF
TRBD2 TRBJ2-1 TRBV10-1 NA TGCGCCAGCAGTGAGCGGACTAGTAGGAATGAGCAGTTCTTC CASSERTSRNEQFF
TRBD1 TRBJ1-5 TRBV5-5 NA TGTGCCAGCAGCTACACAGGGGGCAATCAGCCCCAGCATTTT CASSYTGGNQPQHF
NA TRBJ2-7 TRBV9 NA TGTGCCAGCAGCGTAGGTCCAGGGCCCTACGAGCAGTACTTC CASSVGPGPYEQYF
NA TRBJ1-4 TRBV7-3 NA TGTGCCAGCAGCTTAAAGCGTCAGGGTGACGAAAAACTGTTTTTT CASSLKRQGDEKLFF
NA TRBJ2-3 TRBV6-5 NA TGTGCCAGCAGTTACCGGGGAATCCAAGCAGATACGCAGTATTTT CASSYRGIQADTQYF
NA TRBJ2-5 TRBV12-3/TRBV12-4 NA TGTGCCAGCAGTTTACGGGAGGAGACCCAGTACTTC CASSLREETQYF
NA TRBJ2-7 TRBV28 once TGTGCCAGCAGTTTAGAGGGGACATCCTACGAGCAGTACTTC CASSLEGTSYEQYF
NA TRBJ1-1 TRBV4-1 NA TGCGCCAGCAGCCTGGGGCCTCCCCCGAACACTGAAGCTTTCTTT CASSLGPPPNTEAFF
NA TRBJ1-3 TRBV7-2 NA TGTGCCAGCAGACGGGGGGGAAACACCATATATTTT CASRRGGNTIYF
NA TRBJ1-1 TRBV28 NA TGTGCCAGCAGTCTCGGGGAAACTATGAACACTGAAGCTTTCTTT CASSLGETMNTEAFF
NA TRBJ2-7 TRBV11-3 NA TGTGCCAGCAGCACATCAGGGGCCGGCGAGCAGTACTTC CASSTSGAGEQYF
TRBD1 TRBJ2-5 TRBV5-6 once TGTGCCAGCAGCTTGGGGGACAGGGGGTGGAGCGGAGAGACCCAGTACTTC CASSLGDRGWSGETQYF